The following is a T cell receptor beta chain sequence with its context. This sample was included in a study of patients and donors after allogeneic stem cell transplantation. V lost 7 bases, J lost 6 bases, and 17 bases stayed unmatched. The CDR3 covers 16 residues. TCRdb ran MiXCR on the RT-PCR reads and lists one entry per CDR3 protein. This table has roughly 150,000 distinct CDR3 sequences, approximately 25% appearing once. What was sequenced was blood, either unsorted or a sorted T cell fraction (not recorded which). J is TRBJ1-2 and V is TRBV12-3 or TRBV12-4; 7 nucleotides agree with TRBD1. This receptor was taken from a human donor who was either an allogeneic HSCT recipient or a stem cell or donor lymphocyte infusion donor (not recorded which). It is not recorded whose cells these are; they may come from a transplant donor. The CDR3 here is CASTQPPVRGADGYTF. Written as DNA, the CDR3 is TGTGCCAGCACCCAGCCCCCGGTCAGGGGGGCTGATGGCTACACCTTC.